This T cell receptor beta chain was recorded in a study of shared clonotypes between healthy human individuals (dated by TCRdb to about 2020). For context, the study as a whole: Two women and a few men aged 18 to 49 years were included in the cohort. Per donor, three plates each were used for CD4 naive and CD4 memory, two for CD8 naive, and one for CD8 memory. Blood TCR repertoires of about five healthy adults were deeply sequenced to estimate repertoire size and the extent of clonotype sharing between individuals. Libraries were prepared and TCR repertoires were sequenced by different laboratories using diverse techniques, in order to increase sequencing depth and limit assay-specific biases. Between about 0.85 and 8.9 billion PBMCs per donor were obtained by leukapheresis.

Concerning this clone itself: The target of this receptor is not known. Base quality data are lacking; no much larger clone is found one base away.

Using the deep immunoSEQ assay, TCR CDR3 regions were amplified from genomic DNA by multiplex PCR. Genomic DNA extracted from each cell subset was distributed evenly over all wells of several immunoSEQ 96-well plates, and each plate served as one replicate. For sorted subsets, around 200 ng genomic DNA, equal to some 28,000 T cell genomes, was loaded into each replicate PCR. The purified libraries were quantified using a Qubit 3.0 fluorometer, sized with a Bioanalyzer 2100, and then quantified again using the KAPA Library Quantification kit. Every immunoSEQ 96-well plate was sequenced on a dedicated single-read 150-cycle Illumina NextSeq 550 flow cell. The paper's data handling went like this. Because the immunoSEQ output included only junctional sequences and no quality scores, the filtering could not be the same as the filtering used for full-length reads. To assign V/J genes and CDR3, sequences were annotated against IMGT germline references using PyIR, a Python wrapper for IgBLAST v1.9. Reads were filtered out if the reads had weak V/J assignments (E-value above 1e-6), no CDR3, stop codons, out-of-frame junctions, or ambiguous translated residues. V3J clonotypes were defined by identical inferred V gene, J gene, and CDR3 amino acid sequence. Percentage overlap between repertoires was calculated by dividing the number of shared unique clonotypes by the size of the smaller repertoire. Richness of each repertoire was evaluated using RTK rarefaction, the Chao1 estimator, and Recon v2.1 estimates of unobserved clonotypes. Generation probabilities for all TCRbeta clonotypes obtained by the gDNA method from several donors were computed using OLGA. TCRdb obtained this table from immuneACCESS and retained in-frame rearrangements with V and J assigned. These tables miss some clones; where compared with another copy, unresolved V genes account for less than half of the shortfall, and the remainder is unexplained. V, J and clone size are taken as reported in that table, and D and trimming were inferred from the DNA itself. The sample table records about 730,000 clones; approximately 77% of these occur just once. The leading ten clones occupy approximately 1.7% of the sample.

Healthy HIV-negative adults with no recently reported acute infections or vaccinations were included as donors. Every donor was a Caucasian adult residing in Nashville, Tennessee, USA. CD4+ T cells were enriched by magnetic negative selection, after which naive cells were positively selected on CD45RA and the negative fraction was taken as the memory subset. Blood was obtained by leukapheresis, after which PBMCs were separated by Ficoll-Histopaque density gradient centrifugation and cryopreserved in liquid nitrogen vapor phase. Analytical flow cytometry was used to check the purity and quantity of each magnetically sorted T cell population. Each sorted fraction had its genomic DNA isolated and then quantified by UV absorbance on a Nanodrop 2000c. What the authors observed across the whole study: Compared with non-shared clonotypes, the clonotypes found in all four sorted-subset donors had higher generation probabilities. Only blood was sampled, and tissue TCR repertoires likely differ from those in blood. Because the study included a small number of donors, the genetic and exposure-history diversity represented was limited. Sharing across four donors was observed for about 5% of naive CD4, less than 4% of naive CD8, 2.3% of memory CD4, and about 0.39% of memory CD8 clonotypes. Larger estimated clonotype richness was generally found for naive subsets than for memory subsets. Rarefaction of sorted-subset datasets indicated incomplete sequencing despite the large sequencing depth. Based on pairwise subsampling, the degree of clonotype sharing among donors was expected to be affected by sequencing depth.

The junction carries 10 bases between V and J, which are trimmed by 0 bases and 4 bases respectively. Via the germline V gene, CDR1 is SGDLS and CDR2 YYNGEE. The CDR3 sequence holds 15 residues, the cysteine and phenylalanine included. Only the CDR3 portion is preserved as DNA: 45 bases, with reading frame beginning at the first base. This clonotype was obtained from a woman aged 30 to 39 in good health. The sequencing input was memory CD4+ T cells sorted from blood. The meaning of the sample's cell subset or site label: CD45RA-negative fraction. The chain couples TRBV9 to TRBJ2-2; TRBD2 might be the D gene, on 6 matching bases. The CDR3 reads CASSVVGSGTGELFF. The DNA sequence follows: TGTGCCAGCAGCGTAGTTGGTAGCGGCACCGGGGAGCTGTTTTTT.